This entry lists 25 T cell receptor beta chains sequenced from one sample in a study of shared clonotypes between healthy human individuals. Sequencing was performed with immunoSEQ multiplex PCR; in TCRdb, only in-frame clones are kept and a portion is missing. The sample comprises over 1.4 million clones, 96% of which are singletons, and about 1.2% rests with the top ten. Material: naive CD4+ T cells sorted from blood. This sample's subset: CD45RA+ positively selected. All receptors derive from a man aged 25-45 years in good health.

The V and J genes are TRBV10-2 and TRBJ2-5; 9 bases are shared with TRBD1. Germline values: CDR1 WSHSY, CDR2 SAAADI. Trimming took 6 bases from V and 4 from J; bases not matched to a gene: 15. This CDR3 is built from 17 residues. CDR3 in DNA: TGCGCCAGCAGCACGAGGGGGACAGGGACCGTCACAGAGACCCAGTACTTC. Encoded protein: CASSTRGTGTVTETQYF.

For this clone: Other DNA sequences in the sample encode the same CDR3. CDR3 in DNA: TGTGCCAGCTCACCGGGCCAGTACAATGAGCAGTTCTTC. This gives the protein CASSPGQYNEQFF. The V call is TRBV18, the J call TRBJ2-1; unclear D gene. Germline CDR1 is KGHSH and CDR2 is LQKENI. This CDR3 region has 13 residues. The V end was cut by 3 bases, the J end by 4 bases, with 7 bases between. The full variable domain, with the rest looked up from reference TRBV18 and TRBJ2-1, is NAGVMQNPRHLVRRRGQEARLRCSPMKGHSHVYWYRQLPEEGLKFMVYLQKENIIDESGMPKERFSAEFPKEGPSILRIQQVVRGDSAAYFCASSPGQYNEQFFGPGTRLTVL.

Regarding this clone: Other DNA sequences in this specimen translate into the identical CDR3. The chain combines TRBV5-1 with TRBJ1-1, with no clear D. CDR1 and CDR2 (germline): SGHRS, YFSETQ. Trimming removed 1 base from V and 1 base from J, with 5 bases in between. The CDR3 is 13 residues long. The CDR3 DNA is TGCGCCAGCAGCTTGAAAGGGAACACTGAAGCTTTCTTT. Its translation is CASSLKGNTEAFF. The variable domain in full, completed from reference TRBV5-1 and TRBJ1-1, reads KAGVTQTPRYLIKTRGQQVTLSCSPISGHRSVSWYQQTPGQGLQFLFEYFSETQRNKGNFPGRFSGRQFSNSRSEMNVSTLELGDSALYLCASSLKGNTEAFFGQGTRLTVV.

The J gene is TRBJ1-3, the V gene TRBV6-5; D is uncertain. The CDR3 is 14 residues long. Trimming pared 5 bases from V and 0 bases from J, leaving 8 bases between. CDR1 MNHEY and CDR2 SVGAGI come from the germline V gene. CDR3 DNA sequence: TGTGCCAGCAGTCGGGTCTTCTCTGGAAACACCATATATTTT. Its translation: CASSRVFSGNTIYF.

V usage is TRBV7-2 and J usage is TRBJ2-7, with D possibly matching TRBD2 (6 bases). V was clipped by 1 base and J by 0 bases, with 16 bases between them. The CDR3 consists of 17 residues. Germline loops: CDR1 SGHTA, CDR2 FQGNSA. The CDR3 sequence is CASSLGGGGISSYEQYF. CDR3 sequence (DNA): TGTGCCAGCAGCTTAGGGGGAGGCGGGATTAGCTCCTACGAGCAGTACTTC.

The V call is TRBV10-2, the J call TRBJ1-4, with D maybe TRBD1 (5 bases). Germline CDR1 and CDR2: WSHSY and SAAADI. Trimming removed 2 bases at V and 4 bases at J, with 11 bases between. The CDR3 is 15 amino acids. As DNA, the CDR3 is TGCGCCAGCAGTGAGGCCGGGACGGGTAATGAAAAACTGTTTTTT. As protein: CASSEAGTGNEKLFF.

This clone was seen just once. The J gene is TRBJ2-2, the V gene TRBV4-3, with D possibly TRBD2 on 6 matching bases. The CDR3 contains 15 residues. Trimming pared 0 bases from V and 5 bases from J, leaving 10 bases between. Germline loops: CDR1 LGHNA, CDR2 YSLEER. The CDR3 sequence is CASSQETGVTGELFF. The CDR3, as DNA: TGCGCCAGCAGCCAAGAAACGGGAGTTACCGGGGAGCTGTTTTTT.

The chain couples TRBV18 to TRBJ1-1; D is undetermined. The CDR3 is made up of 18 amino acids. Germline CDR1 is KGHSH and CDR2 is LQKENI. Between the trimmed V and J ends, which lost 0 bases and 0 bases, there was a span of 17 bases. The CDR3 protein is CASSPPLLGRNLNTEAFF. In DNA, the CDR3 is TGTGCCAGCTCACCACCCCTTCTGGGCCGGAATTTGAACACTGAAGCTTTCTTT. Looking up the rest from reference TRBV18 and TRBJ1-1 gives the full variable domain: NAGVMQNPRHLVRRRGQEARLRCSPMKGHSHVYWYRQLPEEGLKFMVYLQKENIIDESGMPKERFSAEFPKEGPSILRIQQVVRGDSAAYFCASSPPLLGRNLNTEAFFGQGTRLTVV.

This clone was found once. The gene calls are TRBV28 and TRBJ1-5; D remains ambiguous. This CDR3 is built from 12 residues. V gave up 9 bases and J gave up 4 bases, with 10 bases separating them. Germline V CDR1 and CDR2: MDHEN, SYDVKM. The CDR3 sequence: CASGVVNQPQHF. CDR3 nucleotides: TGTGCCAGTGGGGTAGTGAATCAGCCCCAGCATTTT.

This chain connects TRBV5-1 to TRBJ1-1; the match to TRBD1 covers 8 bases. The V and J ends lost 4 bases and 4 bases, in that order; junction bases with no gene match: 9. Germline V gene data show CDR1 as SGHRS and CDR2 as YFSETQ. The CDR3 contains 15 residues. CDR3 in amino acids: CASSPDRVWGTEAFF. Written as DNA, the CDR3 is TGCGCCAGCAGCCCGGACAGGGTTTGGGGCACTGAAGCTTTCTTT.

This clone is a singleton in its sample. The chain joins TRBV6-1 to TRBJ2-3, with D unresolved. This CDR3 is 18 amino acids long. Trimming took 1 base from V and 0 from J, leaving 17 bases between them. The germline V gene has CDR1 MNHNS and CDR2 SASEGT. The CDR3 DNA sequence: TGTGCCAGCAGTGAAGTGGTATTTGGTGGCGGTAGCACAGATACGCAGTATTTT. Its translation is CASSEVVFGGGSTDTQYF.

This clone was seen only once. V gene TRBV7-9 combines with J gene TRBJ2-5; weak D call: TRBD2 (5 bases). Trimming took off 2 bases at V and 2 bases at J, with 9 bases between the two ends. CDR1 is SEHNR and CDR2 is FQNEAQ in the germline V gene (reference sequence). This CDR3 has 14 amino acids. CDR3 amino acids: CASSLIAYQETQYF. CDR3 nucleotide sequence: TGTGCCAGCAGCTTAATAGCGTATCAAGAGACCCAGTACTTC.

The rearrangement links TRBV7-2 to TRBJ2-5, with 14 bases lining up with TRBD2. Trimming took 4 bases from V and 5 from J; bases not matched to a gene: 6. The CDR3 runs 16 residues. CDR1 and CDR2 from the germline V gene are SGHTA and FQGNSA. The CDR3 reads CASSSPGLAGDETQYF. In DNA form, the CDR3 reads TGTGCCAGCAGCTCCCCGGGACTAGCGGGAGATGAGACCCAGTACTTC.

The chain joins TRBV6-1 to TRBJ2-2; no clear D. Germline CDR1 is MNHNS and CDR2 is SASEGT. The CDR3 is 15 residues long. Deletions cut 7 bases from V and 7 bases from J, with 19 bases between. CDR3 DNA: TGTGCCAGCAATGACGGCAATTTTGGGGTCGGGGAGCTGTTTTTT. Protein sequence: CASNDGNFGVGELFF.

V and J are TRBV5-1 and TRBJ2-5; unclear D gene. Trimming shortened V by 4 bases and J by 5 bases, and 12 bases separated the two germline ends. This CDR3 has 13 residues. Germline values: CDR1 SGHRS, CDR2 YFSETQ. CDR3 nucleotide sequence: TGCGCCAGCAGCACACCACGGTCGGAGACCCAGTACTTC. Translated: CASSTPRSETQYF.

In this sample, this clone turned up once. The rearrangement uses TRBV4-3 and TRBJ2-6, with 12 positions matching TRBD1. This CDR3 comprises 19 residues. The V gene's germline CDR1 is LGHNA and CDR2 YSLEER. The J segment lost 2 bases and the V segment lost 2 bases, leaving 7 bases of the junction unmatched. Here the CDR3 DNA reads TGCGCCAGCAGCCAATCTCTCCGGGACAGGGGGCCTGGGGCCAACGTCCTGACTTTC. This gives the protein CASSQSLRDRGPGANVLTF.

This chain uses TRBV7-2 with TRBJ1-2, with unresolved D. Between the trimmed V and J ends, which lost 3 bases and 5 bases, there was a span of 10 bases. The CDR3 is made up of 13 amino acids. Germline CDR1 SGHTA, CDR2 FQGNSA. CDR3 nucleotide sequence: TGTGCCAGCAGCTTCGAGTATTTATATGGCTACACCTTC. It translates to CASSFEYLYGYTF.

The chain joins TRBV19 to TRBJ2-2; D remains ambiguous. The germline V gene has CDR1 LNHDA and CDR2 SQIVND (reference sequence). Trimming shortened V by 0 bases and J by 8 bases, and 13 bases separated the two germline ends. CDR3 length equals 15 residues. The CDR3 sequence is CASSIDLQIAGELFF. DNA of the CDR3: TGTGCCAGTAGTATAGATCTCCAGATAGCAGGGGAGCTGTTTTTT.

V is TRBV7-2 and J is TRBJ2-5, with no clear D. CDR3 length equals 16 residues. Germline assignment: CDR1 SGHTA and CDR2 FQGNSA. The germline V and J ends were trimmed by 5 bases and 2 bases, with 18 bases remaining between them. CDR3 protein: CASSRDIRALQETQYF. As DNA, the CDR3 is TGTGCCAGCAGCCGCGACATACGGGCCCTTCAAGAGACCCAGTACTTC.

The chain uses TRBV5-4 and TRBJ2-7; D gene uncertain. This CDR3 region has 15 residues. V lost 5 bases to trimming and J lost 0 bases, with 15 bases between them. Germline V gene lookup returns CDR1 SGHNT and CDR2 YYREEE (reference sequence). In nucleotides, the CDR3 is TGTGCCAGCAGGAATGGCCCCGGAAGCTCCTACGAGCAGTACTTC. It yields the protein CASRNGPGSSYEQYF. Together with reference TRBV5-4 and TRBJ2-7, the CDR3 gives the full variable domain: ETGVTQSPTHLIKTRGQQVTLRCSSQSGHNTVSWYQQALGQGPQFIFQYYREEENGRGNFPPRFSGLQFPNYSSELNVNALELDDSALYLCASRNGPGSSYEQYFGPGTRLTVT.

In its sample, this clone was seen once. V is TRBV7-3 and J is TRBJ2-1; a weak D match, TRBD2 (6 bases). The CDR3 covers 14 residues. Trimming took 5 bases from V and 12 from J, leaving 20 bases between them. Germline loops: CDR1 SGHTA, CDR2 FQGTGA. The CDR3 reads CASSRSPGDGGQFF. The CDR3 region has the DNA TGTGCCAGCAGCCGATCCCCGGGGGACGGGGGGCAGTTCTTC.

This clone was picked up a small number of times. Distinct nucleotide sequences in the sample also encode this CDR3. The CDR3 spells CASSPGLGVYEQYF. The DNA for the CDR3 is TGTGCCAGCAGCCCCGGACTCGGGGTCTACGAGCAGTACTTC. J is TRBJ2-7 and V is TRBV11-3, with TRBD2 as a possible D gene (5 bases). Trimming shortened V by 5 bases and J by 3 bases, and 14 bases separated the two germline ends. CDR3 length equals 14 residues. Germline-derived CDR1 and CDR2 are SGHNT and YENEEA.

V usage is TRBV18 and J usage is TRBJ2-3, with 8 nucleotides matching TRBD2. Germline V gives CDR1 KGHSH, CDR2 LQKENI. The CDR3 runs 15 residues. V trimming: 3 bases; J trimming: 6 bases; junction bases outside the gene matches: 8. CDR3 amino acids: CASSPLVAGRDTQYF. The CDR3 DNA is TGTGCCAGCTCACCCCTGGTAGCGGGAAGGGATACGCAGTATTTT.

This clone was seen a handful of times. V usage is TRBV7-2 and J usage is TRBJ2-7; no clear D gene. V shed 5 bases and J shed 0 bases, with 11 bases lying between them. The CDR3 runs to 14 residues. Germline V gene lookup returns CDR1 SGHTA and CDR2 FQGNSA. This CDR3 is CASSQRAASYEQYF. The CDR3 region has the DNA TGTGCCAGCAGCCAACGGGCAGCCTCCTACGAGCAGTACTTC.

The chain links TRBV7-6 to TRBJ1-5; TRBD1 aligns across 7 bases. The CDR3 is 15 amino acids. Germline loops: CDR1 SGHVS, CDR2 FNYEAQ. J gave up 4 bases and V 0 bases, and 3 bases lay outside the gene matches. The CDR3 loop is CASSLAGTANQPQHF. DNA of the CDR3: TGTGCCAGCAGCTTAGCGGGGACAGCGAATCAGCCCCAGCATTTT.